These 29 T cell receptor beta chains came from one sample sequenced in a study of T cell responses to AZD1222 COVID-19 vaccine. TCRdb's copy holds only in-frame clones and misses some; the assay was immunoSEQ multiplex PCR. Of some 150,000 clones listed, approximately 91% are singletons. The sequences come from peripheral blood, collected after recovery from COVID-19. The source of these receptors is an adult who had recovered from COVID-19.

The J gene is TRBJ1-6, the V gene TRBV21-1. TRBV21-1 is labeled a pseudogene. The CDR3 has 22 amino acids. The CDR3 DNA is TGTGCCAGCAGCAAAACTGGGGGGAAATCCGGGACGGAAGAGGGCCTTAGTTCACCCCTCCACTTT. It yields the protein CASSKTGGKSGTEEGLSSPLHF.

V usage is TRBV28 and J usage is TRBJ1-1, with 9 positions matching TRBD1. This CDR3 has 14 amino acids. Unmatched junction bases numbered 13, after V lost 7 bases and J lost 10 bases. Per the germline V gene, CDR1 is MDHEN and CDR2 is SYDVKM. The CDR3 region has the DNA TGTGCCAGCAAGGAGGGACAGGGCTTCGATGGAGCTTTCTTT. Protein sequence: CASKEGQGFDGAFF.

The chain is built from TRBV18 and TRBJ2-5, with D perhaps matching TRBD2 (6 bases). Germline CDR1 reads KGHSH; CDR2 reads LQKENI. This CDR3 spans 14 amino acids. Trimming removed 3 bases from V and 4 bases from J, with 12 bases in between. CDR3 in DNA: TGTGCCAGCTCACCGCGGGACTTGAGAGAGACCCAGTACTTC. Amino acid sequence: CASSPRDLRETQYF.

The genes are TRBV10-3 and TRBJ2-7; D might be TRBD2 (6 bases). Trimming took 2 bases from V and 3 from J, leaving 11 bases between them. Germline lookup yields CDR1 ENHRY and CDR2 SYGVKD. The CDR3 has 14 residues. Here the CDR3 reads CAISEPRGSYEQYF. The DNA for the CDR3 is TGTGCCATCAGTGAGCCGCGGGGCAGCTACGAGCAGTACTTC.

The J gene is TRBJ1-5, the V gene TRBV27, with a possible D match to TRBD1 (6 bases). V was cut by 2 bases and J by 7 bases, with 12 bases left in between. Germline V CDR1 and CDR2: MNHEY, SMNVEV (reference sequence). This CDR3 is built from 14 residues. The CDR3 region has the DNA TGTGCCAGCAGTTTAACAGGGCGTCGGCAGCCCCAGCATTTT. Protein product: CASSLTGRRQPQHF.

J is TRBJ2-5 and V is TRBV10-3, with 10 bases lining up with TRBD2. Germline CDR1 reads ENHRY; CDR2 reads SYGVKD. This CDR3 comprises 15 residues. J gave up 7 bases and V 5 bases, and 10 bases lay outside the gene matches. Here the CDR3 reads CAISPAGGPDGTQYF. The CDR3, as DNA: TGTGCCATCAGTCCAGCGGGGGGGCCTGATGGGACCCAGTACTTC.

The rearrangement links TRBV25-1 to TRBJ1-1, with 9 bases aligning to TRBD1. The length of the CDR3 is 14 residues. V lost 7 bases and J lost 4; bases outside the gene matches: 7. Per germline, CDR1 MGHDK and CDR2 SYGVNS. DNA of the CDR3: TGTGCCAGCAATCCGGGACAGGGCGGCACTGAAGCTTTCTTT. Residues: CASNPGQGGTEAFF.

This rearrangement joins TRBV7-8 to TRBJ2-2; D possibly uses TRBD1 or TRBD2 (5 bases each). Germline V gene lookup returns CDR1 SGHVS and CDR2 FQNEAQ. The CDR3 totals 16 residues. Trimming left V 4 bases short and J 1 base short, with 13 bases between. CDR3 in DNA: TGTGCCAGCAGCTCCTCTTCGAGGGGGAACACCGGGGAGCTGTTTTTT. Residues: CASSSSSRGNTGELFF.

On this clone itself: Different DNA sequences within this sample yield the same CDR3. The CDR3 region has the DNA TGCGCCAGCAGCTTGGTGTCTAGCGGCCAAGAGACCCAGTACTTC. Translating gives CASSLVSSGQETQYF. The chain carries TRBV5-1 and TRBJ2-5, with 7 bases matching TRBD2. The CDR3 extends over 15 amino acids. J lost 1 base, V lost 0 bases, and 3 bases had no gene match. Looked up from germline, CDR1 is SGHRS and CDR2 is YFSETQ.

CDR3 DNA sequence: TGTGCCAGCGGAACCTCCTATAATTCACCCCTCCACTTT. As protein: CASGTSYNSPLHF. The J gene is TRBJ1-6, the V gene TRBV6-6; D is unresolved. CDR1 and CDR2 (germline): MNHNY, SVGAGI (reference sequence). Deletions cut 8 bases from V and 0 bases from J, with 5 bases between. The CDR3 covers 13 residues.

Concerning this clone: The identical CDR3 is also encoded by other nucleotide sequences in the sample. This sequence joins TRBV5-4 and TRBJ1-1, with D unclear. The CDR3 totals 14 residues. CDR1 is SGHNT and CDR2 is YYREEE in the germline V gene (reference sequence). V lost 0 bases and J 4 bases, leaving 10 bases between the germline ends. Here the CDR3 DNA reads TGTGCCAGCAGCTTGGACAGAGGTGGCACTGAAGCTTTCTTT. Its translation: CASSLDRGGTEAFF.

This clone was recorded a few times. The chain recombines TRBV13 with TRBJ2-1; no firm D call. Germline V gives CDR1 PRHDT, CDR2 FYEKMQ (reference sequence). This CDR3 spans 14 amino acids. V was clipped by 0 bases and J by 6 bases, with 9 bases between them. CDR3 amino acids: CASSLGPQINEQFF. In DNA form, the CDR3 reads TGTGCCAGCAGCTTAGGCCCTCAGATCAATGAGCAGTTCTTC.

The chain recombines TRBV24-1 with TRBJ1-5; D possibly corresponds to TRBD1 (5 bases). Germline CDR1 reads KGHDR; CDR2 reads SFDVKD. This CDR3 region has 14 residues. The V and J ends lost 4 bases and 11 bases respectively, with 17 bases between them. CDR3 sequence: CATSDPSPGGTQHF. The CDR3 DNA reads TGTGCCACCAGTGACCCATCTCCGGGGGGGACCCAGCATTTT.

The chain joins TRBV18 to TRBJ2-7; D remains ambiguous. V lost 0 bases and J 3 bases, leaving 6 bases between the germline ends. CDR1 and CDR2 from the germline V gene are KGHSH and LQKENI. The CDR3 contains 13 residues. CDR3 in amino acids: CASSPPSVYEQYF. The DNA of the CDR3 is TGTGCCAGCTCACCACCTTCAGTCTACGAGCAGTACTTC.

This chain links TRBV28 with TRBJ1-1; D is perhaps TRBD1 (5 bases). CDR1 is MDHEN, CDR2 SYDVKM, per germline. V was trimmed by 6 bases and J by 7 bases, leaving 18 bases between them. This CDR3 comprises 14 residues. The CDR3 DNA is TGTGCCAGCAGGGAATTCGGGGGTGCAGGTGAAGCTTTCTTT. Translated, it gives CASREFGGAGEAFF.

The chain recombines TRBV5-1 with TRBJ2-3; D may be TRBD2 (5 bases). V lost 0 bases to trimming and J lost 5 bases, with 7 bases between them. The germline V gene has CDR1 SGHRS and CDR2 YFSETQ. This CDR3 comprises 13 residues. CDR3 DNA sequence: TGCGCCAGCAGCTTGGAGGCGGGAGATACGCAGTATTTT. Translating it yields CASSLEAGDTQYF.

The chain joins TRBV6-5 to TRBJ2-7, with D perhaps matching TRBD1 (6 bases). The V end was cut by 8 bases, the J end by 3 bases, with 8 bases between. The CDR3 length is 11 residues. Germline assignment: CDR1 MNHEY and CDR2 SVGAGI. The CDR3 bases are TGTGCCAGCTGGGGGCTCTACGAGCAGTACTTC. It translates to CASWGLYEQYF.

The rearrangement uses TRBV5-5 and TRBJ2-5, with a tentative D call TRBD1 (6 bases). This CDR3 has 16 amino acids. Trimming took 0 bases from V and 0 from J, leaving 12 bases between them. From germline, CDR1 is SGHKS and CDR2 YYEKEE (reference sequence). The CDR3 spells CASSLESRGYQETQYF. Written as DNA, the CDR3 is TGTGCCAGCAGCTTGGAGTCTAGGGGGTACCAAGAGACCCAGTACTTC.

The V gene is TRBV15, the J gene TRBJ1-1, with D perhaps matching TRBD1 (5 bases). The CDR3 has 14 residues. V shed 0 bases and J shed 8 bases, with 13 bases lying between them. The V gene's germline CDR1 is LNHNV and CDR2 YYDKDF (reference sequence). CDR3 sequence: CATSRETGLGEAFF. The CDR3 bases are TGTGCCACCAGCAGAGAAACAGGTCTAGGGGAAGCTTTCTTT.

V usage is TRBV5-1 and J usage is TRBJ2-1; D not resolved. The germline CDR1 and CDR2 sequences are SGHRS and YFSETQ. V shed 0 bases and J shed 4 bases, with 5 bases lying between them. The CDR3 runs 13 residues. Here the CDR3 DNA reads TGCGCCAGCAGCTTGGGATGGTACAATGAGCAGTTCTTC. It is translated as CASSLGWYNEQFF.

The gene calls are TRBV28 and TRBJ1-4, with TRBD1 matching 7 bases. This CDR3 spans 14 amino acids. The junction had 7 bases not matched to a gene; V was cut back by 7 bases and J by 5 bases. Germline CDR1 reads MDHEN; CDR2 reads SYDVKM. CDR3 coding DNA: TGTGCCAGCACCTCTGACAGGGTAAATGAAAAACTGTTTTTT. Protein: CASTSDRVNEKLFF.

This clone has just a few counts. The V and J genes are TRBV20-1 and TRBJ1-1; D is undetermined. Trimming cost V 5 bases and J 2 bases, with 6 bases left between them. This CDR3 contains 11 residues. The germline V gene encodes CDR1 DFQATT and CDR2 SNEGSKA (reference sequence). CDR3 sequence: CSAGVNTEAFF. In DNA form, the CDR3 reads TGCAGTGCTGGGGTAAACACTGAAGCTTTCTTT.

CDR3: CASSQGLVGNQPQHF. The DNA for the CDR3 is TGCGCCAGCAGCCAAGGATTGGTAGGCAATCAGCCCCAGCATTTT. The genes are TRBV4-1 and TRBJ1-5, with D unclear. CDR3 length: 15 residues. Germline V gene sequence: CDR1 MGHRA, CDR2 YSYEKL. With 1 base removed from V and 2 bases from J, the gap between germline ends came to 9 bases.

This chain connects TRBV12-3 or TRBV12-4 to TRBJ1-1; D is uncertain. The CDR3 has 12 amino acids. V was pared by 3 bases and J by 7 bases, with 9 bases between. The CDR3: CASSLKPNEAFF. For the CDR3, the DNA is TGTGCCAGCAGTTTGAAGCCCAATGAAGCTTTCTTT.

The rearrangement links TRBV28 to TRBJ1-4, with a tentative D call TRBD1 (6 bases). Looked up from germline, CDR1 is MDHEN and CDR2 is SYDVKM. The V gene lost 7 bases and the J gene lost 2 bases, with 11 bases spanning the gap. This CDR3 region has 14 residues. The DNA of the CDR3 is TGTGCCAGCATTCCCCAGGGGACTAATGAAAAACTGTTTTTT. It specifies CASIPQGTNEKLFF.

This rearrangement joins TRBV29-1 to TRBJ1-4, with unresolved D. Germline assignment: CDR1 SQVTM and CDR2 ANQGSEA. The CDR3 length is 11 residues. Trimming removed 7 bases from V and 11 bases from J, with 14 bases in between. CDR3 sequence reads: CSGRPPFKLFF. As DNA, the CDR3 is TGCAGCGGTCGGCCCCCCTTCAAACTGTTTTTT. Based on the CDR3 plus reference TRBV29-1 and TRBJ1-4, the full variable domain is SAVISQKPSRDICQRGTSLTIQCQVDSQVTMMFWYRQQPGQSLTLIATANQGSEATYESGFVIDKFPISRPNLTFSTLTVSNMSPEDSSIYLCSGRPPFKLFFGSGTQLSVL.

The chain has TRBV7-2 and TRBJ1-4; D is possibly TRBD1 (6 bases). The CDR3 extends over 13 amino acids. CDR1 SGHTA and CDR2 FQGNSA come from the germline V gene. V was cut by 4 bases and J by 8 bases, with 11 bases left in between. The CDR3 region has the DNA TGTGCCAGCAGCTCGGCTCAGGGGGAAAAACTGTTTTTT. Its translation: CASSSAQGEKLFF.

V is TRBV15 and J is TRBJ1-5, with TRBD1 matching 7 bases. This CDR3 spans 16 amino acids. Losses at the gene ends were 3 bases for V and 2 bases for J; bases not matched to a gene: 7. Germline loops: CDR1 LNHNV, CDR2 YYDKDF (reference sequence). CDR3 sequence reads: CATSSLGQWRNQPQHF. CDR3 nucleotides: TGTGCCACCAGCAGTCTGGGACAGTGGCGCAATCAGCCCCAGCATTTT.

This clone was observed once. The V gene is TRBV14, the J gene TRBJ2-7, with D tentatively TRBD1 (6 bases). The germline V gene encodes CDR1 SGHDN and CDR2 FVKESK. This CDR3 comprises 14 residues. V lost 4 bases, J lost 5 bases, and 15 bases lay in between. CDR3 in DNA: TGTGCCAGCAGCCCACAACAGGGTTTCAACGAGCAGTACTTC. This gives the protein CASSPQQGFNEQYF.